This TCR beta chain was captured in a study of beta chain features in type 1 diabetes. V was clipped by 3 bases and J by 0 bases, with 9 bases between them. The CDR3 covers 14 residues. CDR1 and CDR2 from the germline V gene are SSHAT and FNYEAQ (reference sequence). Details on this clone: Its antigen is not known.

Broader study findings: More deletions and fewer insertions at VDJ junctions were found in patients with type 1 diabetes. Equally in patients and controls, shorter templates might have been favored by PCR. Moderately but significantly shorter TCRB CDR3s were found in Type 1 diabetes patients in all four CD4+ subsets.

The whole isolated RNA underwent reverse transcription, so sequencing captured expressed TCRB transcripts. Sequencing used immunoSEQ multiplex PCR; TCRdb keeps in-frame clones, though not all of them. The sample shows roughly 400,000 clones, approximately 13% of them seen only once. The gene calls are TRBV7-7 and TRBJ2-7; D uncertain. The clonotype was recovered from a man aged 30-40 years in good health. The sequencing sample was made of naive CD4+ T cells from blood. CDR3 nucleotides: TGTGCCAGCAGCTTCGGTCCGAGCTCCTACGAGCAGTACTTC. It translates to CASSFGPSSYEQYF.